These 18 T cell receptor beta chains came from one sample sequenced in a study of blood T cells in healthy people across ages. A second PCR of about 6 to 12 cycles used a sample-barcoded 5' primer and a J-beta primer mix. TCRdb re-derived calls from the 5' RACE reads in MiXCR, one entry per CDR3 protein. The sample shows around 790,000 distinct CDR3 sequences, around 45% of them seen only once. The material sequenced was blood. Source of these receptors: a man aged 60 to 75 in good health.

CDR3 protein: CASSVAPGQGSYNEQFF. The CDR3 region has the DNA TGTGCCAGCTCTGTGGCCCCAGGACAGGGATCCTACAATGAGCAGTTCTTC. This chain joins TRBV7-9 and TRBJ2-1, with 8 bases aligning to TRBD1. Germline V gives CDR1 SEHNR, CDR2 FQNEAQ (reference sequence). J was trimmed by 1 base and V by 8 bases; bases with no gene match: 13. CDR3 length: 17 amino acids.

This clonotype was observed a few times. CDR3 protein: CASSQPGQTSTDTQYF. The CDR3 DNA is TGTGCCAGCAGTCAACCGGGACAAACTAGCACAGATACGCAGTATTTT. The J gene is TRBJ2-3, the V gene TRBV6-5; tentative D call: TRBD1 (6 bases). The CDR3 totals 16 residues. Deletions cut 5 bases from V and 0 bases from J, with 15 bases between. Germline values: CDR1 MNHEY, CDR2 SVGAGI.

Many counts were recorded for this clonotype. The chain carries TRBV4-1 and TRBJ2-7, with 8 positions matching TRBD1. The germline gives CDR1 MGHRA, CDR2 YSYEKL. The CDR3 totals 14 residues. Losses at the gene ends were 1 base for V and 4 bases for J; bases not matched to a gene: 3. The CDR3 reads CASSQGQGYYEQYF. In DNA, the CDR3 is TGCGCCAGCAGCCAAGGACAGGGGTATTACGAGCAGTACTTC.

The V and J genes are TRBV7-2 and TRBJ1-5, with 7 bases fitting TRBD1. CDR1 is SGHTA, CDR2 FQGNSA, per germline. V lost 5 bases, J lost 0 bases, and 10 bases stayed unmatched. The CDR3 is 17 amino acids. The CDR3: CASSPRDSPNSNQPQHF. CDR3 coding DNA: TGTGCCAGCAGCCCCAGGGACAGTCCCAATAGCAATCAGCCCCAGCATTTT. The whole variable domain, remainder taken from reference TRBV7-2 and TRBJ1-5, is GAGVSQSPSNKVTEKGKDVELRCDPISGHTALYWYRQSLGQGLEFLIYFQGNSAPDKSGLPSDRFSAERTGGSVSTLTIQRTQQEDSAVYLCASSPRDSPNSNQPQHFGDGTRLSIL.

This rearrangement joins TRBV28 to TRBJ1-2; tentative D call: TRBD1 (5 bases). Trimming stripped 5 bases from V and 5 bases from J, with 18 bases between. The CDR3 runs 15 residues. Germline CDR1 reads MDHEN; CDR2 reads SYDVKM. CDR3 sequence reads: CASSTPHAGVYGYTF. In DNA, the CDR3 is TGTGCCAGCAGTACCCCTCACGCGGGGGTATATGGCTACACCTTC.

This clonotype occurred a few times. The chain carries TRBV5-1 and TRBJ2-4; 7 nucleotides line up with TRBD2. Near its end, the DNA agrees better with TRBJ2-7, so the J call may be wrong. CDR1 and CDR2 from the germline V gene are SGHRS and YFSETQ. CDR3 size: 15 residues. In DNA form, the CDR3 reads TGCGCCAGCAGCTTAGATAACAGCGGGGCGAGCGAGCAGTACTTC. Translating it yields CASSLDNSGASEQYF.

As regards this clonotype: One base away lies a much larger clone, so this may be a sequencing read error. The CDR3 here is CASSSPEVNYNEQFF. The CDR3 DNA reads TGTGCCAGCAGCTCGCCAGAGGTCAACTACAATGAGCAGTTCTTC. The chain has TRBV7-2 and TRBJ2-1; D gene uncertain. This CDR3 has 15 residues. Germline CDR1 reads SGHTA; CDR2 reads FQGNSA. V was cut by 4 bases and J by 3 bases, with 13 bases left in between.

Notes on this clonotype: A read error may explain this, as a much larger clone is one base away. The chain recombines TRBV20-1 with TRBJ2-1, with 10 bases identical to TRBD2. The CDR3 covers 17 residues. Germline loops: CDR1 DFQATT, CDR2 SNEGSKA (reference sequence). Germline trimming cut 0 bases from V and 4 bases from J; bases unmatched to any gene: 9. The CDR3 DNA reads TGCAGTGCTAGAGATCCGAGCGGGGGGGCTCATTACAATGAGCAGTTCTTC. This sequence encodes CSARDPSGGAHYNEQFF.

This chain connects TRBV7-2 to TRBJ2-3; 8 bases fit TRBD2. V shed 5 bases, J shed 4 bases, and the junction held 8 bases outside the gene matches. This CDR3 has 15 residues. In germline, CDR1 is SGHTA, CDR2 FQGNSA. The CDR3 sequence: CASSVPGTSADTQYF. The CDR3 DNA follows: TGTGCCAGCAGCGTCCCCGGGACTAGTGCAGATACGCAGTATTTT.

CDR3 coding DNA: TGCACCGCAGTCCCTCTCCTGCAGGGGGAGGCTTACGAGCAGTACTTC. It yields the protein CTAVPLLQGEAYEQYF. The chain uses TRBV20-1 and TRBJ2-4; a possible D gene is TRBD1 (7 bases). The last part of the DNA fits TRBJ2-7 better; the J call may be wrong. Germline V gene lookup returns CDR1 DFQATT and CDR2 SNEGSKA (reference sequence). The CDR3 spans 16 residues.

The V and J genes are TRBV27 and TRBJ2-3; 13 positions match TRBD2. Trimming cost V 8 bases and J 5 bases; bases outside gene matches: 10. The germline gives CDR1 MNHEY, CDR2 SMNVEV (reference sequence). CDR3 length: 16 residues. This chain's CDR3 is CASGRVTSGGQDTQYF. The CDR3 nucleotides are TGTGCCAGCGGAAGAGTGACTAGCGGGGGGCAAGATACGCAGTATTTT.

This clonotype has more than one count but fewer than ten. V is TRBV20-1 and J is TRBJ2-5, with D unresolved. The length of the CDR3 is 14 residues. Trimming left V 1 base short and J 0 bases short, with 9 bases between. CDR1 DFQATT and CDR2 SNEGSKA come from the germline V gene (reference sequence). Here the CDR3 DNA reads TGCAGTGCTAGAGTGTTACGGTACCAAGAGACCCAGTACTTC. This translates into CSARVLRYQETQYF.

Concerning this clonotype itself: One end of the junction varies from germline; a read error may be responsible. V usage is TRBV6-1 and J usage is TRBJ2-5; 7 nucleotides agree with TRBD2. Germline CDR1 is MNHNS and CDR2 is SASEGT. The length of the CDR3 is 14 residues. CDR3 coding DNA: TGTGCCAGCAGAGATGGACTAGTTCAAGGGACCCAGTACTTC. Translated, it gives CASRDGLVQGTQYF.

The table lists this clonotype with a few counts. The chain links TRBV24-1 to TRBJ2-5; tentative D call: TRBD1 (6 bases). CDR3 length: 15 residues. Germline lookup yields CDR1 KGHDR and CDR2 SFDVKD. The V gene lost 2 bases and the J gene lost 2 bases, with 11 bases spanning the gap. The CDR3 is CATSDSHREQETQYF. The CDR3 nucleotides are TGTGCCACCAGTGATTCGCACAGGGAACAAGAGACCCAGTACTTC.

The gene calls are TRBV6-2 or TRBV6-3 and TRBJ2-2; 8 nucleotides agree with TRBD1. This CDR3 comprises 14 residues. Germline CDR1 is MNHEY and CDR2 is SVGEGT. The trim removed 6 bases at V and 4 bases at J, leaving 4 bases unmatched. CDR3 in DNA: TGTGCCAGCAGACCCCAGGGGGCCACCGGGGAGCTGTTTTTT. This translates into CASRPQGATGELFF.

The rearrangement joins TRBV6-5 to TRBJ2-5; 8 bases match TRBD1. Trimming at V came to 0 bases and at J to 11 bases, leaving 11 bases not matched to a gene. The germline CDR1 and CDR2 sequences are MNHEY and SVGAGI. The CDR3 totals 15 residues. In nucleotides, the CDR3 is TGTGCCAGCAGTTACTCGGTCCAGGGGGCAGGGGAGCAGTACTTC. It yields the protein CASSYSVQGAGEQYF.

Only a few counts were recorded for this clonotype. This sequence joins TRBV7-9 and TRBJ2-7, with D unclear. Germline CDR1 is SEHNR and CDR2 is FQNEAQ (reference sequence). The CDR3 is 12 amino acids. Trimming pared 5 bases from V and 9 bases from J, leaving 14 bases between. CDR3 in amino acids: CASSEQGPGQYF. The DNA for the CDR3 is TGTGCCAGCAGCGAGCAAGGTCCCGGGCAGTACTTC.

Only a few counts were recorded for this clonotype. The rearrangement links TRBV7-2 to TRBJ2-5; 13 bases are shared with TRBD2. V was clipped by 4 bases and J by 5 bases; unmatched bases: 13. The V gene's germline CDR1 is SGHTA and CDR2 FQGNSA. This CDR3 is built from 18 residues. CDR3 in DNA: TGTGCCAGCAGCTCCCGCCGGAGGACTAGCGGGGGTTTGGAGACCCAGTACTTC. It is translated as CASSSRRRTSGGLETQYF.